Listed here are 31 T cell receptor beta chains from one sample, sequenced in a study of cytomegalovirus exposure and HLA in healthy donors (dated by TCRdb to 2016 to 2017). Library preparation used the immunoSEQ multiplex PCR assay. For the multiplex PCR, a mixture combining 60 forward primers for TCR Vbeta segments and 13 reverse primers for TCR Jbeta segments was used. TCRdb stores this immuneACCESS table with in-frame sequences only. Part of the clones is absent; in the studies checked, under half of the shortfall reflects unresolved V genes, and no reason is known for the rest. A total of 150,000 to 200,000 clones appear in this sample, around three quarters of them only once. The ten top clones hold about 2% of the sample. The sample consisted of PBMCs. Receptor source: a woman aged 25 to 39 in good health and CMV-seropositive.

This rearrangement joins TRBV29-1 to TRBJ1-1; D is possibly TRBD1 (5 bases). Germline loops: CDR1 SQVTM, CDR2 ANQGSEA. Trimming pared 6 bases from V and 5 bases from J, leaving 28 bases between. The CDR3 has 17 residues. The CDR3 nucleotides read TGCAGCGTCGCCCGTCCGGGAGGAAAACGGGGACCGACTGAAGCTTTCTTT. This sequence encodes CSVARPGGKRGPTEAFF.

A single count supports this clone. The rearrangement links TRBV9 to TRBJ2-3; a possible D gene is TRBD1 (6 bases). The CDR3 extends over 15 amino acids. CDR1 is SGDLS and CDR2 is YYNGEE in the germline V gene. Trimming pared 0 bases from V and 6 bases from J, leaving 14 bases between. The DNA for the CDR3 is TGTGCCAGCAGCGTAGAGGTAGGGGGATGGGATACGCAGTATTTT. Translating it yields CASSVEVGGWDTQYF.

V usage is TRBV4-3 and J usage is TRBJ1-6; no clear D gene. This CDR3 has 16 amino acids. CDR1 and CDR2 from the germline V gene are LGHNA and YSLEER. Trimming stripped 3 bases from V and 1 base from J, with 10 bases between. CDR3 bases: TGCGCCAGCAGCCAGTTCTCGCGGTCCTATAATTCACCCCTCCACTTT. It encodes CASSQFSRSYNSPLHF.

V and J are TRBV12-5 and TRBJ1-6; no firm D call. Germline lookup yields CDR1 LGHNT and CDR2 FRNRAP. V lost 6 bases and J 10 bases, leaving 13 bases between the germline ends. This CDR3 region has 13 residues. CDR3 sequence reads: CASGTLFESPLHF. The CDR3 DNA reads TGTGCTAGTGGAACCCTATTTGAGTCACCCCTCCACTTT. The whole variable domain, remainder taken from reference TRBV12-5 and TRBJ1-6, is DARVTQTPRHKVTEMGQEVTMRCQPILGHNTVFWYRQTMMQGLELLAYFRNRAPLDDSGMPKDRFSAEMPDATLATLKIQPSEPRDSAVYFCASGTLFESPLHFGNGTRLTVT.

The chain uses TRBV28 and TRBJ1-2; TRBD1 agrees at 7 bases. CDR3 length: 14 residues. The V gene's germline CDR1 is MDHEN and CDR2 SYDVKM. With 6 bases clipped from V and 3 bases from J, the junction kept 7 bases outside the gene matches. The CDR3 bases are TGTGCCAGCAGCCGTACAGGGGAGTACTATGGCTACACCTTC. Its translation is CASSRTGEYYGYTF.

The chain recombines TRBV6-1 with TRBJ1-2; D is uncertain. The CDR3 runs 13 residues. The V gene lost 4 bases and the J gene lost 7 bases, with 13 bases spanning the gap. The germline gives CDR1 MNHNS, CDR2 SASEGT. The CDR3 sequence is CASSVSFQAGYTF. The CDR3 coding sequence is TGTGCCAGCAGTGTTTCTTTCCAGGCTGGCTACACCTTC.

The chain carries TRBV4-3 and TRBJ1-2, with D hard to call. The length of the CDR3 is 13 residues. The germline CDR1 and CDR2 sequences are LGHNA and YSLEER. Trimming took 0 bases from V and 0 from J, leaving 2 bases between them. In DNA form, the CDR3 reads TGCGCCAGCAGCCAAGACACTAACTATGGCTACACCTTC. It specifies CASSQDTNYGYTF.

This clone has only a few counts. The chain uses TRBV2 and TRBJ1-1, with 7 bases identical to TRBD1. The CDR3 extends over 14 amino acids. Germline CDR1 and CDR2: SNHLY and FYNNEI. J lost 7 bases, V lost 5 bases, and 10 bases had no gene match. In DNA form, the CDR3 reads TGTGCCAGCAGTATTGAGGCGCAGGGGGGTGAAGCTTTCTTT. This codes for CASSIEAQGGEAFF.

CDR3 DNA: TGTGCCAGCAGCGTAGGAGGCCTACAGGGGAATGAAAAACTGTTTTTT. Its protein is CASSVGGLQGNEKLFF. V is TRBV9 and J is TRBJ1-4, with TRBD1 matching over 7 bases. Looked up from germline, CDR1 is SGDLS and CDR2 is YYNGEE. The V and J ends lost 0 bases and 5 bases, in that order; junction bases with no gene match: 7. The CDR3 has 16 residues.

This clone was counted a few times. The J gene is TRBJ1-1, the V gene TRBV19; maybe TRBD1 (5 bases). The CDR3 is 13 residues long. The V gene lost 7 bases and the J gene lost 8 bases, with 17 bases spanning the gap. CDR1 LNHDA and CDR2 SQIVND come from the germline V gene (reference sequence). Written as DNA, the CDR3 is TGTGCCAGTATGGGCGATGGGGCGGCGGAAGCTTTCTTT. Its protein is CASMGDGAAEAFF. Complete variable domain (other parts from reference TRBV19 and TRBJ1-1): DGGITQSPKYLFRKEGQNVTLSCEQNLNHDAMYWYRQDPGQGLRLIYYSQIVNDFQKGDIAEGYSVSREKKESFPLTVTSAQKNPTAFYLCASMGDGAAEAFFGQGTRLTVV.

The CDR3 DNA follows: TGTGCCAGCAGCCGGGACTCCCGGGACTATGGCTACACCTTC. Translated, it gives CASSRDSRDYGYTF. The rearrangement links TRBV11-2 to TRBJ1-2; a possible D gene is TRBD1 (5 bases). The CDR3 extends over 14 amino acids. Trimming took off 5 bases at V and 3 bases at J, with 13 bases between the two ends. Germline CDR1 and CDR2: SGHAT and FQNNGV.

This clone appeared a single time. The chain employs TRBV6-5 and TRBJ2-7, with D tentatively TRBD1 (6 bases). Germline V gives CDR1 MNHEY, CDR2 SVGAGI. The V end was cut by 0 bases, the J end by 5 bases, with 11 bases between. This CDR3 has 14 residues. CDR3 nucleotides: TGTGCCAGCAGTTACTCGCCTACAGGGAACGAGCAGTACTTC. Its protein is CASSYSPTGNEQYF.

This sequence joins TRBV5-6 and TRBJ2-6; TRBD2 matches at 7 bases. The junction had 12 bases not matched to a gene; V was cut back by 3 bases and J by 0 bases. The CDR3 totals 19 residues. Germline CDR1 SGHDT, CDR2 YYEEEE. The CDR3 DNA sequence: TGTGCCAGCAGCTACGGCGGGGGAGGATTTCTCTCTGGGGCCAACGTCCTGACTTTC. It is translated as CASSYGGGGFLSGANVLTF.

The DNA of the CDR3 is TGTGCCAGCAGCCCCGCACAGGGGCATACCTACAATGAGCAGTTCTTC. It codes for CASSPAQGHTYNEQFF. The rearrangement uses TRBV7-9 and TRBJ2-1; 7 nucleotides agree with TRBD1. The CDR3 is 16 amino acids. After removal of 5 bases from V and 2 bases from J, the junction contained 9 bases not matched to a gene. The germline CDR1 and CDR2 sequences are SEHNR and FQNEAQ (reference sequence).

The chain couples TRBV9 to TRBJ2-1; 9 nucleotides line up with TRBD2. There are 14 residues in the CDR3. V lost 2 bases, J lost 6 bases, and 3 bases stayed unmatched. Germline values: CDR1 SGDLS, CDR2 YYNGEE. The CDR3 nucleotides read TGTGCCAGCAGCGTGCCAGCGGGGGGCAATGAGCAGTTCTTC. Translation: CASSVPAGGNEQFF.

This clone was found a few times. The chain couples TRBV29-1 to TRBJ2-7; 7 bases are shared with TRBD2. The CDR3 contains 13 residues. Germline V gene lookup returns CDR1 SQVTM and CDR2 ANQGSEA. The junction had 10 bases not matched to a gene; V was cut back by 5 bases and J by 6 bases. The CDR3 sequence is CSVFDLGGSEQYF. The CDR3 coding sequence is TGCAGCGTTTTTGACCTGGGGGGGTCCGAGCAGTACTTC.

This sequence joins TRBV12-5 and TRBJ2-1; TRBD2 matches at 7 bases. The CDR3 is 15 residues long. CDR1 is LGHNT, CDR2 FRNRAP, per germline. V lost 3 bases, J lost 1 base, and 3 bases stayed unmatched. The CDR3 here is CASGFVSGSYNEQFF. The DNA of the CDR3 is TGTGCTAGTGGTTTCGTTAGCGGGTCCTACAATGAGCAGTTCTTC. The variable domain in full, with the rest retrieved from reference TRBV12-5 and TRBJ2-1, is DARVTQTPRHKVTEMGQEVTMRCQPILGHNTVFWYRQTMMQGLELLAYFRNRAPLDDSGMPKDRFSAEMPDATLATLKIQPSEPRDSAVYFCASGFVSGSYNEQFFGPGTRLTVL.

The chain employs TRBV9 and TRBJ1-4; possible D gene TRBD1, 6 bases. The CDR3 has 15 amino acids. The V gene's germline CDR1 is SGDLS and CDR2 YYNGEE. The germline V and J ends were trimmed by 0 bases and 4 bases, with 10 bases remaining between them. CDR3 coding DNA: TGTGCCAGCAGCGTAGGAGACAGGTATAATGAAAAACTGTTTTTT. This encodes CASSVGDRYNEKLFF.

CDR3 amino acids: CASSQGTGAYGYTF. In DNA form, the CDR3 reads TGCGCCAGCAGCCAAGGGACAGGGGCTTATGGCTACACCTTC. The chain has TRBV4-1 and TRBJ1-2, with 9 nucleotides matching TRBD1. The V segment lost 1 base and the J segment 5 bases; nucleotides outside the gene matches: 2. This CDR3 has 14 residues. Per the germline V gene, CDR1 is MGHRA and CDR2 is YSYEKL.

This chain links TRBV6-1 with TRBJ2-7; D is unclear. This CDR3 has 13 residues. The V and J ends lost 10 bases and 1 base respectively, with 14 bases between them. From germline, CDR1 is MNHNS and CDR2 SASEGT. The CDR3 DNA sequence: TGTGCCATCCGAGGAGATAAGTCCTACGAGCAGTACTTC. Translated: CAIRGDKSYEQYF.

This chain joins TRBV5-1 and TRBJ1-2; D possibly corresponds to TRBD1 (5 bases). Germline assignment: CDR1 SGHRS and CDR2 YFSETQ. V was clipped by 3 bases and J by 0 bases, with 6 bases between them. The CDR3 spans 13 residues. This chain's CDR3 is CASSSTANYGYTF. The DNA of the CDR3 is TGCGCCAGCAGCTCGACAGCTAACTATGGCTACACCTTC.

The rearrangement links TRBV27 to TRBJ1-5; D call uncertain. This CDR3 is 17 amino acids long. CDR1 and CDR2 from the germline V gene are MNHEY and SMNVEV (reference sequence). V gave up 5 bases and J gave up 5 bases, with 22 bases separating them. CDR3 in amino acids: CASSPPWAIGYYQPQHF. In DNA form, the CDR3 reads TGTGCCAGCAGTCCCCCGTGGGCGATAGGCTATTATCAGCCCCAGCATTTT.

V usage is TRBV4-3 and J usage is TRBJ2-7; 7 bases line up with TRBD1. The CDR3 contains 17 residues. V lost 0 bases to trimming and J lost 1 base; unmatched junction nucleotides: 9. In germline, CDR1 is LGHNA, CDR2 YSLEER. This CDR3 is CASSQDRQGRWSYEQYF. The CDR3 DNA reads TGCGCCAGCAGCCAAGATCGACAGGGAAGATGGTCCTACGAGCAGTACTTC.

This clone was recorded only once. CDR3 in amino acids: CASSVVAVQVNEKLFF. In DNA form, the CDR3 reads TGTGCCAGCAGCGTAGTAGCGGTACAAGTTAATGAAAAACTGTTTTTT. The chain is built from TRBV9 and TRBJ1-4; unclear D gene. The V end lost 0 bases, the J end lost 4 bases, and 13 bases lay between the germline ends. Germline V gives CDR1 SGDLS, CDR2 YYNGEE. The CDR3 has 16 residues.

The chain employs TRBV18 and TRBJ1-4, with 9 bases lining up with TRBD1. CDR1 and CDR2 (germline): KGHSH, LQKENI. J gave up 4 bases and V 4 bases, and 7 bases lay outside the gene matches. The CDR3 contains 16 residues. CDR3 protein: CASSRNPGQGNEKLFF. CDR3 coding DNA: TGTGCCAGCTCACGAAACCCGGGACAGGGTAATGAAAAACTGTTTTTT.

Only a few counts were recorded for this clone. CDR3 protein: CAWRPRSSYNSPLHF. In DNA, the CDR3 is TGTGCCTGGAGACCCCGGAGCTCCTATAATTCACCCCTCCACTTT. This sequence joins TRBV30 and TRBJ1-6; the D is unclear. V lost 3 bases, J lost 0 bases, and 9 bases lay in between. The CDR3 contains 15 residues. Germline V CDR1 and CDR2: GTSNPN, SVGIG (reference sequence).

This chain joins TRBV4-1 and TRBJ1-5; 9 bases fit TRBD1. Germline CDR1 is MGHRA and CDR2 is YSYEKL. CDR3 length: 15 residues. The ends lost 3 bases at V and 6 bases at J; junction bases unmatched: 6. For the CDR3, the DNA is TGCGCCAGCAGCCAGGCCGGGACAGGGCTTCAGCCCCAGCATTTT. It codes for CASSQAGTGLQPQHF.

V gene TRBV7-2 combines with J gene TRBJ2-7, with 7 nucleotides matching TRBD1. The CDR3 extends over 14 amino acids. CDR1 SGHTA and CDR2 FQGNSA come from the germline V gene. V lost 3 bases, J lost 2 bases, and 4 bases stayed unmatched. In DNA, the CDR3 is TGTGCCAGCAGCTTCCAACAGGGGACCTACGAGCAGTACTTC. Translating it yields CASSFQQGTYEQYF.

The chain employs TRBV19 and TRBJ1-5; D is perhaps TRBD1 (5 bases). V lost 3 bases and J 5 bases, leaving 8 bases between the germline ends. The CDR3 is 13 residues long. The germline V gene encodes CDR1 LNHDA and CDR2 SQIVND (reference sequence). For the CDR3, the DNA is TGTGCCAGTAGTATCCCAGGGCATCAGCCCCAGCATTTT. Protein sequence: CASSIPGHQPQHF.

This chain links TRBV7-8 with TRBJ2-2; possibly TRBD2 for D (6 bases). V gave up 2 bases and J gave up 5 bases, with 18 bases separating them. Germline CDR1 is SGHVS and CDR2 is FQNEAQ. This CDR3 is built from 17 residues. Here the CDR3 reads CASSLTPPGSGTGELFF. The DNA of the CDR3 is TGTGCCAGCAGCTTAACCCCCCCGGGGAGCGGGACCGGGGAGCTGTTTTTT.

CDR3 loop: CASSQFPRVGETQYF. The CDR3 DNA sequence: TGTGCCAGCAGCCAATTCCCCAGGGTGGGCGAGACCCAGTACTTC. This chain joins TRBV14 and TRBJ2-5, with D possibly TRBD1 on 5 matching bases. The CDR3 has 15 amino acids. Germline V gene data show CDR1 as SGHDN and CDR2 as FVKESK. Trimming cost V 2 bases and J 5 bases, with 15 bases left between them. The variable domain in full, completed from reference TRBV14 and TRBJ2-5, reads EAGVTQFPSHSVIEKGQTVTLRCDPISGHDNLYWYRRVMGKEIKFLLHFVKESKQDESGMPNNRFLAERTGGTYSTLKVQPAELEDSGVYFCASSQFPRVGETQYFGPGTRLLVL.